Listed below are T cell receptor beta chains from one sample, sequenced in a study of cytomegalovirus exposure and HLA in healthy donors. The method was immunoSEQ multiplex PCR; TCRdb's version includes in-frame clones alone and lacks a portion of them. The sample shows around 200,000 clones, about 69% of them seen only once. The specimen was PBMCs. All receptors derive from a male donor in good health and CMV-seronegative. Each CDR3 is given with its conserved first and last residue. D genes are given only for firm matches. Clone size appears in some rows only: once, few, many, or a class for an expanded clone.

cdr3_length: 14
clone_size: -
v_call: TRBV30
j_call: TRBJ1-5
d_call: TRBD1
cdr3_nt: TGTGCCTGGAGTACGGACAGGGGTGGGCAGCCCCAGCATTTT
cdr3_aa: CAWSTDRGGQPQHF

cdr3_length: 13
clone_size: -
v_call: TRBV6-5
j_call: TRBJ1-1
d_call: -
cdr3_nt: TGTGCCAGCAGTTACTTGGGGCACACTGAAGCTTTCTTT
cdr3_aa: CASSYLGHTEAFF

cdr3_length: 15
clone_size: -
v_call: TRBV5-1
j_call: TRBJ1-3
d_call: -
cdr3_nt: TGCGCCAGCAGCTTGTCAGGGTTCTCTGGAAACACCATATATTTT
cdr3_aa: CASSLSGFSGNTIYF

cdr3_length: 14
clone_size: -
v_call: TRBV27
j_call: TRBJ2-7
d_call: -
cdr3_nt: TGTGCCAGCAGTGCCCGACTAGGCTTCTACGAGCAGTACTTC
cdr3_aa: CASSARLGFYEQYF

cdr3_length: 14
clone_size: -
v_call: TRBV6-6
j_call: TRBJ1-5
d_call: -
cdr3_nt: TGTGCCAGCATTCCCTCGGGGTTCGGTCAGCCCCAGCATTTT
cdr3_aa: CASIPSGFGQPQHF

cdr3_length: 13
clone_size: -
v_call: TRBV7-9
j_call: TRBJ2-7
d_call: -
cdr3_nt: TGTGCCAGCAGCTTAGGGGGCCACAACGAGCAGTACTTC
cdr3_aa: CASSLGGHNEQYF

cdr3_length: 15
clone_size: -
v_call: TRBV19
j_call: TRBJ1-3
d_call: TRBD1
cdr3_nt: TGTGCCAGTAAGGGACAGGGAAACTCTGGAAACACCATATATTTT
cdr3_aa: CASKGQGNSGNTIYF

cdr3_length: 13
clone_size: -
v_call: TRBV9
j_call: TRBJ1-2
d_call: -
cdr3_nt: TGTGCCAGCAGCGTAGTGAGGGAGGGTGGCTACACCTTC
cdr3_aa: CASSVVREGGYTF

cdr3_length: 11
clone_size: -
v_call: TRBV6-6
j_call: TRBJ2-5
d_call: -
cdr3_nt: TGTGCCAGCACCATCGGGGGTGAGCAGTACTTC
cdr3_aa: CASTIGGEQYF

cdr3_length: 11
clone_size: -
v_call: TRBV14
j_call: TRBJ2-5
d_call: -
cdr3_nt: TGTGCCAGCAGCGAGCAAGAGACCCAGTACTTC
cdr3_aa: CASSEQETQYF

cdr3_length: 16
clone_size: -
v_call: TRBV5-1
j_call: TRBJ2-1
d_call: TRBD2
cdr3_nt: TGCGCCAGCAGCTTGGGACTAGCGGGAGCTTGGAATGAGCAGTTCTTC
cdr3_aa: CASSLGLAGAWNEQFF

cdr3_length: 13
clone_size: -
v_call: TRBV7-2
j_call: TRBJ1-5
d_call: TRBD1
cdr3_nt: TGTGCCAGCAGCTCCGACAGGGTCAAGCCCCAGCATTTT
cdr3_aa: CASSSDRVKPQHF

cdr3_length: 16
clone_size: few
v_call: TRBV10-3
j_call: TRBJ1-6
d_call: -
cdr3_nt: TGTGCCATCAGTGAATCCGGGGAAGTCTATAATTCACCCCTCCACTTT
cdr3_aa: CAISESGEVYNSPLHF

cdr3_length: 15
clone_size: -
v_call: TRBV2
j_call: TRBJ1-5
d_call: TRBD1
cdr3_nt: TGTGCCAGCCGACAGGGGACAACTAGCAATCAGCCCCAGCATTTT
cdr3_aa: CASRQGTTSNQPQHF

cdr3_length: 15
clone_size: -
v_call: TRBV7-9
j_call: TRBJ2-1
d_call: TRBD1
cdr3_nt: TGTGCCAGCAGCACCCCGGGACAGTATATCAATGAGCAGTTCTTC
cdr3_aa: CASSTPGQYINEQFF

cdr3_length: 15
clone_size: -
v_call: TRBV7-2
j_call: TRBJ1-2
d_call: -
cdr3_nt: TGTGCCAGCAGCCTGCAGGGGCGAGCGAACTATGGCTACACCTTC
cdr3_aa: CASSLQGRANYGYTF

cdr3_length: 14
clone_size: -
v_call: TRBV28
j_call: TRBJ1-5
d_call: -
cdr3_nt: TGTGCCAGCAGTTTAATCGACTCTAATCAGCCCCAGCATTTT
cdr3_aa: CASSLIDSNQPQHF

cdr3_length: 16
clone_size: -
v_call: TRBV9
j_call: TRBJ2-1
d_call: -
cdr3_nt: TGTGCCAGCAGCGTAGCTCGAGACTCTCTCTACAATGAGCAGTTCTTC
cdr3_aa: CASSVARDSLYNEQFF

cdr3_length: 15
clone_size: -
v_call: TRBV5-4
j_call: TRBJ1-1
d_call: -
cdr3_nt: TGTGCCAGCAGCTCGGGGGGCTGGCGAGGCACTGAAGCTTTCTTT
cdr3_aa: CASSSGGWRGTEAFF

cdr3_length: 16
clone_size: -
v_call: TRBV10-1
j_call: TRBJ1-2
d_call: -
cdr3_nt: TGCGCCAGCAGTCGGGGGGAGAGGGCTAGGCAGGGTGGCTACACCTTC
cdr3_aa: CASSRGERARQGGYTF

cdr3_length: 14
clone_size: -
v_call: TRBV28
j_call: TRBJ1-1
d_call: -
cdr3_nt: TGTGCCAGCAGTTTGGGGCAGGGGTACACTGAAGCTTTCTTT
cdr3_aa: CASSLGQGYTEAFF

cdr3_length: 15
clone_size: few
v_call: TRBV4-1
j_call: TRBJ1-1
d_call: TRBD1
cdr3_nt: TGCGCCAGCAGCCACCCTAGGACAGGGGAAACTGAAGCTTTCTTT
cdr3_aa: CASSHPRTGETEAFF

cdr3_length: 13
clone_size: -
v_call: TRBV30
j_call: TRBJ1-1
d_call: TRBD1
cdr3_nt: TGTGCCAGCGGACAGGGGCGGAACACTGAAGCTTTCTTT
cdr3_aa: CASGQGRNTEAFF

cdr3_length: 14
clone_size: once
v_call: TRBV6-5
j_call: TRBJ2-1
d_call: -
cdr3_nt: TGTGCCAGCAGTTACCTTAGCTCCTACAATGAGCAGTTCTTC
cdr3_aa: CASSYLSSYNEQFF

cdr3_length: 16
clone_size: -
v_call: TRBV9
j_call: TRBJ1-1
d_call: -
cdr3_nt: TGTGCCAGCACCCCGAACGAGGGCGGATTTGTCACTGAAGCTTTCTTT
cdr3_aa: CASTPNEGGFVTEAFF

cdr3_length: 17
clone_size: few
v_call: TRBV28
j_call: TRBJ2-3
d_call: TRBD2
cdr3_nt: TGTGCCAGCAGTTTATTCAAGGCTAGCGGGGGCACAGATACGCAGTATTTT
cdr3_aa: CASSLFKASGGTDTQYF

cdr3_length: 12
clone_size: -
v_call: TRBV11-2
j_call: TRBJ2-1
d_call: -
cdr3_nt: TGTGCCAGCAGCTTAGACCGGGATGAGCAGTTCTTC
cdr3_aa: CASSLDRDEQFF

cdr3_length: 14
clone_size: -
v_call: TRBV6-5
j_call: TRBJ1-5
d_call: TRBD1
cdr3_nt: TGTGCCAGCAGGACCGGGACAGGGGTTGAGCCCCAGCATTTT
cdr3_aa: CASRTGTGVEPQHF

cdr3_length: 15
clone_size: -
v_call: TRBV2
j_call: TRBJ1-2
d_call: TRBD1
cdr3_nt: TGTGCCGGGGGGACAGGCGCCGCTTTTAACTATGGCTACACCTTC
cdr3_aa: CAGGTGAAFNYGYTF

cdr3_length: 15
clone_size: -
v_call: TRBV11-3
j_call: TRBJ2-1
d_call: TRBD2
cdr3_nt: TGTGCCAGCAGCTTTGACGGGGGGGCTGGCAATGAGCAGTTCTTC
cdr3_aa: CASSFDGGAGNEQFF

cdr3_length: 14
clone_size: -
v_call: TRBV5-4
j_call: TRBJ2-7
d_call: TRBD2
cdr3_nt: TGTGCCAGCAGCTTGTCGGGGACTAGTTACGAGCAGTACTTC
cdr3_aa: CASSLSGTSYEQYF

cdr3_length: 15
clone_size: -
v_call: TRBV10-3
j_call: TRBJ1-6
d_call: TRBD1
cdr3_nt: TGTGCCATCAGTGTACAGGGGGCCTATAATTCACCCCTCCACTTT
cdr3_aa: CAISVQGAYNSPLHF

cdr3_length: 15
clone_size: -
v_call: TRBV28
j_call: TRBJ2-3
d_call: TRBD2
cdr3_nt: TGTGCCAGCAGCCCTGGGACTAGCGCCACAGATACGCAGTATTTT
cdr3_aa: CASSPGTSATDTQYF

cdr3_length: 14
clone_size: -
v_call: TRBV6-1
j_call: TRBJ1-3
d_call: -
cdr3_nt: TGTGCCAGCAGAGCCCCGAGCTCTGGAAACACCATATATTTT
cdr3_aa: CASRAPSSGNTIYF

cdr3_length: 15
clone_size: -
v_call: TRBV9
j_call: TRBJ1-3
d_call: TRBD1
cdr3_nt: TGTGCCAGCAGCGGGACAGGGGGCGCGGGAAACACCATATATTTT
cdr3_aa: CASSGTGGAGNTIYF

cdr3_length: 12
clone_size: once
v_call: TRBV9
j_call: TRBJ2-3
d_call: -
cdr3_nt: TGTGCCAGCAGCGTCAGACTAGATACGCAGTATTTT
cdr3_aa: CASSVRLDTQYF

cdr3_length: 15
clone_size: -
v_call: TRBV4-2
j_call: TRBJ1-2
d_call: TRBD1
cdr3_nt: TGTGCCAGCAGCCAAGGGATACAGGGGGCTAATGGCTACACCTTC
cdr3_aa: CASSQGIQGANGYTF

cdr3_length: 16
clone_size: -
v_call: TRBV11-2
j_call: TRBJ2-1
d_call: -
cdr3_nt: TGTGCCAGCAGCCAGGGGTCTGGCAGCTCCTACAATGAGCAGTTCTTC
cdr3_aa: CASSQGSGSSYNEQFF

cdr3_length: 16
clone_size: -
v_call: TRBV28
j_call: TRBJ2-7
d_call: TRBD2
cdr3_nt: TGTGCCAGCAGCCCGGAGGGACTAGCGGGAGTCGACGAGCAGTACTTC
cdr3_aa: CASSPEGLAGVDEQYF

cdr3_length: 16
clone_size: -
v_call: TRBV6-6
j_call: TRBJ1-1
d_call: TRBD1
cdr3_nt: TGTGCCAGCAGTTCATTACAGGGGCTTTCGAACACTGAAGCTTTCTTT
cdr3_aa: CASSSLQGLSNTEAFF

cdr3_length: 14
clone_size: -
v_call: TRBV4-1
j_call: TRBJ1-3
d_call: -
cdr3_nt: TGCGCCAGCAGCCAAGGGGGAGACGGAAACACCACATATTTT
cdr3_aa: CASSQGGDGNTTYF

cdr3_length: 14
clone_size: -
v_call: TRBV2
j_call: TRBJ2-7
d_call: TRBD2
cdr3_nt: TGTGCCAGCAGCCTTAGCGGGAGGGGGTACGAGCAGTACTTC
cdr3_aa: CASSLSGRGYEQYF